One sample yielded the 10 T cell receptor beta chains listed below, sequenced in a study of shared clonotypes between healthy human individuals (dated by TCRdb to the early 2020s). Library preparation employed the immunoSEQ multiplex PCR assay. What TCRdb holds here is the immuneACCESS table cut down to in-frame rearrangements. Part of the clones is not present; checked against another copy, under half of the missing clones reflect an unresolved V gene, and the others are unexplained. The sample profile shows 490,000 or so clones; less than 80% of them were found once. Of the sample, less than 15% falls within the top ten clones. Material for sequencing was PBMCs. These TCRs come from a woman between 35 and 50 years old in good health. Some clones in this sample may be carry-over from other donors' samples.

This clone was seen many times. Other DNA sequences of this sample code for an identical CDR3. The chain links TRBV5-1 to TRBJ1-1; TRBD1 matches at 10 bases. Looked up from germline, CDR1 is SGHRS and CDR2 is YFSETQ. CDR3 size: 14 residues. Trimming at V came to 1 base and at J to 4 bases, leaving 1 base not matched to a gene. This chain's CDR3 is CASSLRTGGTEAFF. The DNA of the CDR3 is TGCGCCAGCAGCTTGAGGACAGGGGGCACTGAAGCTTTCTTT.

The chain uses TRBV30 and TRBJ1-4; D remains ambiguous. Germline V CDR1 and CDR2: GTSNPN, SVGIG (reference sequence). V was cut by 1 base and J by 6 bases, with 18 bases left in between. This CDR3 is built from 16 residues. As DNA, the CDR3 is TGTGCCTGGAGTGGCCAATGGGGAGAAAATCATGAAAAACTGTTTTTT. This codes for CAWSGQWGENHEKLFF.

This chain joins TRBV5-1 and TRBJ2-2, with D perhaps TRBD1 or TRBD2 (5 bases each). V was clipped by 4 bases and J by 4 bases, with 17 bases between them. Germline V CDR1 and CDR2: SGHRS, YFSETQ. The CDR3 spans 16 residues. The CDR3 spells CASSVTGTRGTGELFF. CDR3 DNA sequence: TGCGCCAGCAGCGTAACAGGTACCCGGGGCACCGGGGAGCTGTTTTTT.

The rearrangement links TRBV6-4 to TRBJ2-6, with 7 bases identical to TRBD1. CDR3 length: 17 amino acids. Unmatched junction bases numbered 7, after V lost 3 bases and J lost 2 bases. CDR1 is MRHNA, CDR2 SNTAGT, per germline. CDR3 sequence (DNA): TGTGCCAGCAGTGATGGACAGGACGGACCTGGGGCCAACGTCCTGACTTTC. It translates to CASSDGQDGPGANVLTF.

This clone showed up just a few times. The chain has TRBV10-1 and TRBJ2-5; 10 bases agree with TRBD1. V was pared by 4 bases and J by 7 bases, with 6 bases of the junction left unmatched. This CDR3 is 14 amino acids long. Germline CDR1 and CDR2: WNHNN and SYGVQD (reference sequence). The CDR3 DNA sequence: TGCGCCAGCAGTGGGACAGGGGGACGTGGGACCCAGTACTTC. Protein: CASSGTGGRGTQYF.

The V call is TRBV7-2, the J call TRBJ2-3; 10 bases line up with TRBD1. CDR1 and CDR2 (germline): SGHTA, FQGNSA. The CDR3 spans 13 residues. The CDR3 region is CASGQGVTDTQYF. The CDR3, as DNA: TGTGCTAGCGGACAGGGGGTGACAGATACGCAGTATTTT.

This clone showed up just once. The genes are TRBV7-2 and TRBJ2-3, with 14 bases identical to TRBD2. V dropped 8 bases and J dropped 2; count of bases not matched to a gene: 6. Germline V gives CDR1 SGHTA, CDR2 FQGNSA. The CDR3 has 16 amino acids. CDR3 amino acids: CASLGTSGSITDTQYF. CDR3 nucleotides: TGTGCCAGCCTTGGGACTAGCGGGAGTATCACAGATACGCAGTATTTT.

The chain recombines TRBV4-3 with TRBJ2-2; 12 bases line up with TRBD2. The length of the CDR3 is 16 residues. Looked up from germline, CDR1 is LGHNA and CDR2 is YSLEER. J gave up 3 bases and V 4 bases, and 3 bases lay outside the gene matches. Written as DNA, the CDR3 is TGCGCCAGCAGCCCCCTAGCGGGAGGGTACACCGGGGAGCTGTTTTTT. Translated, it gives CASSPLAGGYTGELFF.

J is TRBJ2-5 and V is TRBV5-6; 9 bases are shared with TRBD1. The DNA end is more similar to TRBJ2-7, so the J call may be wrong. The germline CDR1 and CDR2 sequences are SGHDT and YYEEEE. This CDR3 comprises 14 residues. CDR3 in DNA: TGTGCCAGCAGCTACCGGGACAGGGACCACGAGCAGTACTTC. Protein product: CASSYRDRDHEQYF.

The chain recombines TRBV5-1 with TRBJ1-4; 10 nucleotides align to TRBD1. Germline CDR1 SGHRS, CDR2 YFSETQ. V gave up 4 bases and J gave up 2 bases; unmatched junction bases: 2. CDR3 size: 15 residues. The CDR3 is CASSVTGGTNEKLFF. The CDR3 DNA sequence: TGCGCCAGCAGCGTGACAGGGGGCACTAATGAAAAACTGTTTTTT.